This T cell receptor (beta chain) was recovered during a study of CD8 T cells in Susac syndrome. Reverse transcription of about 0.45 to 1 ug RNA used random hexamers. The method of amplification for TCR beta CDR3 was immunoSEQ multiplex PCR, covering 54 Vbeta and 13 Jbeta. TCRdb reanalysed the immunoSEQ multiplex PCR reads using MiXCR and keeps one entry per CDR3 protein. Of around 190,000 distinct CDR3 sequences in the sample, approximately 95% were seen once. The controls, all healthy donors, were matched for age and sex. V lost 5 bases and J lost 0, with 10 bases in between. CDR1 SQVTM and CDR2 ANQGSEA come from the germline V gene. CDR3 length: 14 amino acids.

V usage is TRBV29-1 and J usage is TRBJ2-2, with D unresolved. The source is a human donor in good health. Sequencing input: CD4+ T cells from PBMCs. The CDR3 DNA reads as TGCAGCGTTTACGGGCAGACGAACACCGGGGAGCTGTTTTTT. This codes for CSVYGQTNTGELFF.